This T cell receptor (beta chain) was recorded in a study of T cell changes during pregnancy in multiple sclerosis. TCRdb's copy holds only in-frame clones and misses some; the assay was immunoSEQ multiplex PCR. This repertoire shows some 50,000 clones, under 95% found once; its top ten account for approximately 0.21%. CDR3 length: 13 residues. Trimming removed 5 bases at V and 1 base at J, with 8 bases between. Germline values: CDR1 SGHTA, CDR2 FQGNSA. The clonotype comes from a female donor with multiple sclerosis, enrolled in a pregnancy study. This chain joins TRBV7-2 and TRBJ1-2; D perhaps matches TRBD1 (6 bases). The source material was CD4+ T cells from peripheral blood mononuclear cells, sampled in the second trimester of pregnancy. DNA of the CDR3: TGTGCCAGCAGCCCACAGGGTAACTATGGCTACACCTTC. It encodes CASSPQGNYGYTF.